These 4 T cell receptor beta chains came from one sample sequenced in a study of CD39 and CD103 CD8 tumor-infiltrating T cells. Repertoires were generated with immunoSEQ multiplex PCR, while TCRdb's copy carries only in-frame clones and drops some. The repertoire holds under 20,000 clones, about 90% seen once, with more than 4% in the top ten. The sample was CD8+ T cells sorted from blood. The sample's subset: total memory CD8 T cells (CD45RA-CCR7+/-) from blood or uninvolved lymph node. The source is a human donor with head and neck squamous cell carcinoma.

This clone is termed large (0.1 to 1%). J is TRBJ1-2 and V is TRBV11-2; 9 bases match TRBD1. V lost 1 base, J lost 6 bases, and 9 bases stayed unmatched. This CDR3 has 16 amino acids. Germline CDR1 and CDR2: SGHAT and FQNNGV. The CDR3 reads CASSLGYTGGGNGYTF. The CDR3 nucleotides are TGTGCCAGCAGCTTAGGCTACACAGGGGGCGGGAATGGCTACACCTTC.

The DNA of the CDR3 is TGTGCCAGTAGTGTCCTCGGGCGGGCTGAAGCTTTCTTT. Amino acid sequence: CASSVLGRAEAFF. The J gene is TRBJ1-1, the V gene TRBV19, with D unclear. V was clipped by 5 bases and J by 6 bases, with 13 bases between them. Germline V gives CDR1 LNHDA, CDR2 SQIVND (reference sequence). This CDR3 region has 13 residues. The full variable domain, completed using reference TRBV19 and TRBJ1-1, is DGGITQSPKYLFRKEGQNVTLSCEQNLNHDAMYWYRQDPGQGLRLIYYSQIVNDFQKGDIAEGYSVSREKKESFPLTVTSAQKNPTAFYLCASSVLGRAEAFFGQGTRLTVV.

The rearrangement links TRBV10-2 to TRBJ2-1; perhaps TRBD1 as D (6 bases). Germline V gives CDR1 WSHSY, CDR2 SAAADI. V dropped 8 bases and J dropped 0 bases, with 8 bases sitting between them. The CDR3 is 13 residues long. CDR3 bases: TGCGCCAGCGGACAGAGCTCCTACAATGAGCAGTTCTTC. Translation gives CASGQSSYNEQFF.

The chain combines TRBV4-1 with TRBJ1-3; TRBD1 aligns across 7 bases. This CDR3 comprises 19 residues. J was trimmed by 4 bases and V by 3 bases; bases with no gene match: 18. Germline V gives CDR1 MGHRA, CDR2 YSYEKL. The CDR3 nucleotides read TGCGCCAGCAGCCAGCCTTACCAGACAGGGCCCGGCACAGGAAACACCATATATTTT. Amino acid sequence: CASSQPYQTGPGTGNTIYF.